The 14 T cell receptor beta chains presented below share a single source sample, sequenced in a study of response to subunit inactivated influenza vaccine. TCRdb called the RT-PCR reads again in MiXCR, with one record for every CDR3 protein. The repertoire includes 500,000 to 600,000 distinct CDR3 sequences, around 10% of them detected once, and 9.5% to 12% sits in the top ten. The same sample was also studied in work on T cells expressing NK-cell markers. From that study: Generation of TCR beta cDNA was performed by 5'RACE template switching incorporating UMIs.

The material sequenced was PBMCs from blood, taken on the day of vaccination. Receptor source: a man between 45 and 60 years old who received an inactivated influenza vaccine.

This clonotype was detected a few times. The chain joins TRBV5-1 to TRBJ2-3, with TRBD1 matching over 9 bases. The germline V gene has CDR1 SGHRS and CDR2 YFSETQ. V was pared by 7 bases and J by 6 bases, with 9 bases of the junction left unmatched. CDR3 size: 14 residues. The CDR3 DNA follows: TGCGCCAGCGGGTCCGGGACAGGGTTTGATACGCAGTATTTT. Protein: CASGSGTGFDTQYF.

This clonotype was found many times. The chain carries TRBV7-9 and TRBJ1-1; D uncertain. There are 12 residues in the CDR3. Germline V gene sequence: CDR1 SEHNR, CDR2 FQNEAQ (reference sequence). The V end lost 1 base, the J end lost 3 bases, and 3 bases lay between the germline ends. The CDR3 is CASSLVYTEAFF. The CDR3 DNA sequence: TGTGCCAGCAGCTTAGTGTACACTGAAGCTTTCTTT.

This clonotype has more than one count but fewer than ten. This chain uses TRBV28 with TRBJ2-7; 10 nucleotides line up with TRBD1. This CDR3 comprises 15 residues. The ends lost 3 bases at V and 3 bases at J; junction bases unmatched: 5. The germline CDR1 and CDR2 sequences are MDHEN and SYDVKM. The CDR3 region has the DNA TGTGCCAGCAGTTTTCTTGGGACAGGGGTCTACGAGCAGTACTTC. This codes for CASSFLGTGVYEQYF.

This sequence joins TRBV6-5 and TRBJ2-1; possibly TRBD1 or TRBD2 for D (6 bases each). This CDR3 is 15 amino acids long. V lost 2 bases to trimming and J lost 3 bases, with 11 bases between them. The germline V gene encodes CDR1 MNHEY and CDR2 SVGAGI. CDR3 protein: CASSYEGGIYNEQFF. As DNA, the CDR3 is TGTGCCAGCAGTTACGAGGGGGGAATCTACAATGAGCAGTTCTTC.

This clonotype was seen a handful of times. V and J are TRBV12-3 or TRBV12-4 and TRBJ1-4, with D possibly TRBD1 on 6 matching bases. The CDR3 is 15 residues long. Trimming cost V 8 bases and J 8 bases, with 21 bases left between them. In DNA, the CDR3 is TGTGCCAGCCTCAAAAGGGACACCCATCCCGAAAAACTGTTTTTT. Protein sequence: CASLKRDTHPEKLFF.

The chain uses TRBV7-2 and TRBJ2-1; 8 bases align to TRBD1. This CDR3 has 15 residues. V was pared by 4 bases and J by 6 bases, with 8 bases of the junction left unmatched. Germline-derived CDR1 and CDR2 are SGHTA and FQGNSA. The CDR3 is CASSWDRSWFNEQFF. The CDR3, as DNA: TGTGCCAGCAGCTGGGACAGGTCATGGTTCAATGAGCAGTTCTTC. The complete variable domain, with remaining parts taken from reference TRBV7-2 and TRBJ2-1, reads GAGVSQSPSNKVTEKGKDVELRCDPISGHTALYWYRQSLGQGLEFLIYFQGNSAPDKSGLPSDRFSAERTGGSVSTLTIQRTQQEDSAVYLCASSWDRSWFNEQFFGPGTRLTVL.

This clonotype appeared once. V usage is TRBV5-1 and J usage is TRBJ2-5, with D tentatively TRBD2 (7 bases). The CDR3 is 16 amino acids. The germline V and J ends were trimmed by 4 bases and 1 base, with 17 bases remaining between them. Looked up from germline, CDR1 is SGHRS and CDR2 is YFSETQ. CDR3 DNA sequence: TGCGCCAGCAGCCCGGGGGGCGGAGGGCCCCAAGAGACCCAGTACTTC. It is translated as CASSPGGGGPQETQYF.

This clonotype was seen a few times. This chain joins TRBV5-1 and TRBJ2-7; 9 bases fit TRBD1. V shed 4 bases, J shed 6 bases, and the junction held 11 bases outside the gene matches. The germline gives CDR1 SGHRS, CDR2 YFSETQ. The CDR3 runs 15 residues. The CDR3, as DNA: TGCGCCAGCAGCGGATGGACAGGGGTGGATCGCGAGCAGTACTTC. This translates into CASSGWTGVDREQYF.

A single count supports this clonotype. This chain links TRBV4-3 with TRBJ2-6, with no clear D. The CDR3 length is 15 residues. Deletions cut 3 bases from V and 0 bases from J, with 6 bases between. Germline CDR1 is LGHNA and CDR2 is YSLEER. CDR3 amino acids: CASSHGFSGANVLTF. CDR3 bases: TGCGCCAGCAGCCACGGCTTCTCTGGGGCCAACGTCCTGACTTTC.

This clonotype showed up just a few times. The CDR3 reads CANSTPRTSGCTGELFF. CDR3 DNA: TGTGCCAACAGCACACCTAGGACTAGCGGGTGCACCGGGGAGCTGTTTTTT. The chain recombines TRBV21-1 with TRBJ2-2; TRBD2 is the table's D call and was not checked against the DNA. TRBV21-1 constitutes a pseudogene. This CDR3 comprises 17 residues.

The chain joins TRBV28 to TRBJ1-6; D unresolved. V was clipped by 3 bases and J by 0 bases, with 6 bases between them. The CDR3 is made up of 15 amino acids. CDR1 is MDHEN and CDR2 is SYDVKM in the germline V gene. CDR3 sequence (DNA): TGTGCCAGCAGTTTGGACGGCTCCTATAATTCACCCCTCCACTTT. Translation gives CASSLDGSYNSPLHF.

This clonotype was counted between two and nine times. V gene TRBV5-1 combines with J gene TRBJ2-5; D uncertain. CDR3 size: 16 residues. The germline V and J ends were trimmed by 1 base and 4 bases, with 17 bases remaining between them. CDR1 SGHRS and CDR2 YFSETQ come from the germline V gene. CDR3 region: CASSLKGPTIAETQYF. CDR3 in DNA: TGCGCCAGCAGCTTGAAAGGGCCAACTATCGCAGAGACCCAGTACTTC.

The V and J genes are TRBV28 and TRBJ1-5; 7 nucleotides match TRBD1. Germline-derived CDR1 and CDR2 are MDHEN and SYDVKM. V gave up 5 bases and J gave up 0 bases; unmatched junction bases: 7. The CDR3 contains 16 residues. This CDR3 reads CASSQDRSYSNQPQHF. The CDR3 coding sequence is TGTGCCAGCAGTCAGGACAGGTCTTATAGCAATCAGCCCCAGCATTTT. The entire variable domain, with the rest obtained from reference TRBV28 and TRBJ1-5, is as follows: DVKVTQSSRYLVKRTGEKVFLECVQDMDHENMFWYRQDPGLGLRLIYFSYDVKMKEKGDIPEGYSVSREKKERFSLILESASTNQTSMYLCASSQDRSYSNQPQHFGDGTRLSIL.

This chain uses TRBV6-2 or TRBV6-3 with TRBJ2-2, with TRBD2 matching 10 bases. V lost 1 base to trimming and J lost 5 bases; unmatched junction nucleotides: 4. From germline, CDR1 is MNHEY and CDR2 SVGEGT. CDR3 length: 16 amino acids. As DNA, the CDR3 is TGTGCCAGCAGTTACTACGCTAGCGGGGGAACCGGGGAGCTGTTTTTT. Translation: CASSYYASGGTGELFF.